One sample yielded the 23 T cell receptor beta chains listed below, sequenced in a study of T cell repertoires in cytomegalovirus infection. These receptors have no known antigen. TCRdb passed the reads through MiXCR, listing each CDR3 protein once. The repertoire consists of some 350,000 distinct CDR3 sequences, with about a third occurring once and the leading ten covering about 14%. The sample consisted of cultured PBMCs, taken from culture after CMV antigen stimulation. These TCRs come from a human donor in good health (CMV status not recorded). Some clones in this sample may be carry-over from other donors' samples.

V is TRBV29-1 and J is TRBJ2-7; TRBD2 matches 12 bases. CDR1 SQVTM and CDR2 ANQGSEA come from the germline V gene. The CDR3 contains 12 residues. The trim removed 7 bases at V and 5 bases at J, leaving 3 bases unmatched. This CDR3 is CSARLAGDEQYV. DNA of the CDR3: TGCAGCGCGCGACTAGCGGGAGACGAGCAGTACGTC.

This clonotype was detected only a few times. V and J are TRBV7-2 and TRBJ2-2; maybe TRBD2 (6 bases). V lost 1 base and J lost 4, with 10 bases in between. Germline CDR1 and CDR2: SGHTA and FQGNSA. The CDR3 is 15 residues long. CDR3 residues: CASSLGGVGTGELFF. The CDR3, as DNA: TGTGCCAGCAGCTTAGGCGGGGTGGGCACCGGGGAGCTGTTTTTT.

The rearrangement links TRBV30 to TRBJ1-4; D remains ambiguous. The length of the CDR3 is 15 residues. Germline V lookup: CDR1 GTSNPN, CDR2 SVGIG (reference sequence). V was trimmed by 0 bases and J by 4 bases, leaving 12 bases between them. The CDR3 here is CAWSVYGRINEKLFF. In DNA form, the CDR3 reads TGTGCCTGGAGTGTTTATGGACGGATTAATGAAAAACTGTTTTTT.

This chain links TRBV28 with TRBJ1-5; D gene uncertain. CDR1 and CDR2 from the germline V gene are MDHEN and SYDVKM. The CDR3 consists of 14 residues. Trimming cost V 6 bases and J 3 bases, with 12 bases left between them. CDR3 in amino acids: CASRAMGSNQPQHF. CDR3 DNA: TGTGCCAGCAGAGCGATGGGCTCCAATCAGCCCCAGCATTTT.

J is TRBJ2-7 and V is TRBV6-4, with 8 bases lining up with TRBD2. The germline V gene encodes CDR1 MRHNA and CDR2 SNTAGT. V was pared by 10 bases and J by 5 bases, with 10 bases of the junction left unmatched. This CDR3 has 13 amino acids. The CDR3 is CATLGLAKHEQYV. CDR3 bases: TGTGCCACCCTTGGACTAGCAAAGCACGAGCAGTACGTC.

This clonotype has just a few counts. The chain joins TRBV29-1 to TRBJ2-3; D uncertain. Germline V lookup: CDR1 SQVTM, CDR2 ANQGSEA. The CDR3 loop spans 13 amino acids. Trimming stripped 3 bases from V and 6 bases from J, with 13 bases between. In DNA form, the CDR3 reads TGCAGCGTTGAGCACCCTAGTCGGGATACGCAGTATTTT. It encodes CSVEHPSRDTQYF.

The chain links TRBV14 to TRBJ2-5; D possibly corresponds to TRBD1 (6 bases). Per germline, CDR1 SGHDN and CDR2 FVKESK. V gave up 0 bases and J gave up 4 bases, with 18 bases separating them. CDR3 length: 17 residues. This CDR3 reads CASSQDEGQGIGETQYF. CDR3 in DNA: TGTGCCAGCAGCCAAGATGAGGGGCAGGGGATTGGAGAGACCCAGTACTTC.

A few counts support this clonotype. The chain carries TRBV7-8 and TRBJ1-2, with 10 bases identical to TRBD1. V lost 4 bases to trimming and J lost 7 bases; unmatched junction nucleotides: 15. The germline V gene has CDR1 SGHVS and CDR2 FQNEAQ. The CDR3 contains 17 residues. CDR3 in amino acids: CASSSSVRQGARSGYTF. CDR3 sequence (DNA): TGTGCCAGCAGCTCCTCGGTTCGACAGGGGGCGCGAAGTGGCTACACCTTC.

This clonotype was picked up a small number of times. The CDR3: CASSLGLVQDTQYF. The CDR3, as DNA: TGTGCCAGCAGCCTGGGACTAGTGCAAGATACGCAGTATTTT. V usage is TRBV7-2 and J usage is TRBJ2-3, with TRBD2 matching 8 bases. V shed 5 bases, J shed 5 bases, and the junction held 6 bases outside the gene matches. Germline V lookup: CDR1 SGHTA, CDR2 FQGNSA. The CDR3 extends over 14 amino acids. Full variable domain (outside the CDR3, taken from reference TRBV7-2 and TRBJ2-3): GAGVSQSPSNKVTEKGKDVELRCDPISGHTALYWYRQSLGQGLEFLIYFQGNSAPDKSGLPSDRFSAERTGGSVSTLTIQRTQQEDSAVYLCASSLGLVQDTQYFGPGTRLTVL.

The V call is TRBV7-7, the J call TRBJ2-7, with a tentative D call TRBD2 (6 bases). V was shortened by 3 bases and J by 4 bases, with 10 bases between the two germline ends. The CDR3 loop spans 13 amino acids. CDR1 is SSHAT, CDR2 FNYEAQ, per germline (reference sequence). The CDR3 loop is CASSFSGGYEQYF. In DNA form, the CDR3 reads TGTGCCAGCAGCTTCTCCGGGGGATACGAGCAGTACTTC.

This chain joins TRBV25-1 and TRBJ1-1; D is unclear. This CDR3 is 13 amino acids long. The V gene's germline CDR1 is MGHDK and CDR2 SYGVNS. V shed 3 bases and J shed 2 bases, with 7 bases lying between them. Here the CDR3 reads CASSEWSNTEAFF. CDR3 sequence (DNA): TGTGCCAGCAGTGAGTGGTCTAACACTGAAGCTTTCTTT.

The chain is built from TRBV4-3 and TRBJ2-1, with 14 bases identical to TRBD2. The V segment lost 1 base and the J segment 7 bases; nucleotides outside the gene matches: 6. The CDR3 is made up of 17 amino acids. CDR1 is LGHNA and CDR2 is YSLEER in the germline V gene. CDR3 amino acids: CASSQGSGLAGVNEQFF. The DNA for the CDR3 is TGCGCCAGCAGCCAAGGTTCGGGACTAGCGGGAGTGAATGAGCAGTTCTTC.

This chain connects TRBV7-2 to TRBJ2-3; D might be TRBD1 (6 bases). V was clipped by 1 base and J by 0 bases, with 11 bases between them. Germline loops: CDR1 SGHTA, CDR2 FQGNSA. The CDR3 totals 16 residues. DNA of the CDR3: TGTGCCAGCAGCTTAGGTTGGGGGCGCAGCACAGATACGCAGTATTTT. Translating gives CASSLGWGRSTDTQYF.

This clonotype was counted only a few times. In nucleotides, the CDR3 is TGTGCCAGCAAGGGGGTGTGGGGGAATGACACAGATACGCAGTATTTT. Protein sequence: CASKGVWGNDTDTQYF. J is TRBJ2-3 and V is TRBV28; a weak D match, TRBD1 (6 bases). Germline values: CDR1 MDHEN, CDR2 SYDVKM. V lost 7 bases to trimming and J lost 2 bases, with 19 bases between them. The CDR3 loop spans 16 amino acids.

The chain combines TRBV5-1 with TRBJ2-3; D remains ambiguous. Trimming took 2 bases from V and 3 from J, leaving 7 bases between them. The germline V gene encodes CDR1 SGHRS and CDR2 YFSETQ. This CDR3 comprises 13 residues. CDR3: CASSFSATDTQYF. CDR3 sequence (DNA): TGCGCCAGCAGCTTTTCAGCGACAGATACGCAGTATTTT.

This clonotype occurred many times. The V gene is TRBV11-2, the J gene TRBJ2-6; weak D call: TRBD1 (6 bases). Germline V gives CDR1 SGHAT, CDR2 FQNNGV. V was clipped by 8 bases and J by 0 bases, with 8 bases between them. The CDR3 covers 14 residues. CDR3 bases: TGTGCCAGCGTGGGGGCCTCTGGGGCCAACGTCCTGACTTTC. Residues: CASVGASGANVLTF.

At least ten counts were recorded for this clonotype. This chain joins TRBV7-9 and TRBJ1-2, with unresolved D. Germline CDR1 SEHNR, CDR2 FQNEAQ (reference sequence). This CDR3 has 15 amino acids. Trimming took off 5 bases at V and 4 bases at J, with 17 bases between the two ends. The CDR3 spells CASSPFGRTVYGYTF. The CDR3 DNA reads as TGTGCCAGCAGCCCCTTCGGACGGACCGTCTATGGCTACACCTTC.

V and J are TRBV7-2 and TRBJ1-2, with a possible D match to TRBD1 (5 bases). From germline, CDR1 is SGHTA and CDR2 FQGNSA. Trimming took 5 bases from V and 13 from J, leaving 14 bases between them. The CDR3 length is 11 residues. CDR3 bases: TGTGCCAGCAGCCTGACAGCCTCTTCCACCTTC. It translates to CASSLTASSTF.

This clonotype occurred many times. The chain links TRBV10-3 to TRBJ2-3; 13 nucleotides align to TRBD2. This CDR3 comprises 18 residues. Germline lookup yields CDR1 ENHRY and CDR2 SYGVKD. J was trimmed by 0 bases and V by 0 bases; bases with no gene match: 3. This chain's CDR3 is CAISESGLAGTSTDTQYF. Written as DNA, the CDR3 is TGTGCCATCAGTGAGTCGGGACTAGCGGGAACTAGCACAGATACGCAGTATTTT.

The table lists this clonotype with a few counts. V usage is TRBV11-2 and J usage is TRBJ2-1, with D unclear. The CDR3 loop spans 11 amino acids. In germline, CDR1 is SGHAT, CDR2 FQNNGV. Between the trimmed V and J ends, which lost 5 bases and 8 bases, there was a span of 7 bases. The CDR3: CASSKRDEQFF. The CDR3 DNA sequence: TGTGCCAGCAGCAAGCGTGATGAGCAGTTCTTC.

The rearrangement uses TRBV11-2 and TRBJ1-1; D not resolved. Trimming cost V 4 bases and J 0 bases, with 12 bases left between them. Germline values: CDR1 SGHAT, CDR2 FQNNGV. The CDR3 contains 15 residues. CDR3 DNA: TGTGCCAGCAGCTCCTCCCCGAGAGTGAACACTGAAGCTTTCTTT. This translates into CASSSSPRVNTEAFF.

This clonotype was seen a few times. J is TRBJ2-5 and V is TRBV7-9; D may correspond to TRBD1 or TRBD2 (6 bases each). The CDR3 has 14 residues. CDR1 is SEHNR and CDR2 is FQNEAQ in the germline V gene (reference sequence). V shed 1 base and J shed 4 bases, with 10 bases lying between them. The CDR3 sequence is CASSLGGARETQYF. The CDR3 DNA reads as TGTGCCAGCAGCTTAGGGGGGGCCAGAGAGACCCAGTACTTC.

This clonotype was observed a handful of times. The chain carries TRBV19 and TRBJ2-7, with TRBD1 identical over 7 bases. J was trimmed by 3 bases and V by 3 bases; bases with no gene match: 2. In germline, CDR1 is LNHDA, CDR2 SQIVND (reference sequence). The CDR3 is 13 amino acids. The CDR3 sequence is CASSMGDSYEQYF. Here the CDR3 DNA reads TGTGCCAGTAGTATGGGGGACAGCTACGAGCAGTACTTC.